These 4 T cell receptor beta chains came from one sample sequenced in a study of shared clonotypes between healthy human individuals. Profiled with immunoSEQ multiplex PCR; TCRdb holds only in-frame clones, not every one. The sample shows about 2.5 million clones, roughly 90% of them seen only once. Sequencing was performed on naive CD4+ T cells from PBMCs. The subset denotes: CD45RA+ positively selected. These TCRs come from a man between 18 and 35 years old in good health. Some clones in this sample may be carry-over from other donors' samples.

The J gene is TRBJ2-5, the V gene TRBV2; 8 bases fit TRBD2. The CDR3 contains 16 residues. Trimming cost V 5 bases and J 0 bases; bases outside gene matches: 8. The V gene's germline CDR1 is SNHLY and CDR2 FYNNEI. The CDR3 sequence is CASSYEIAGYQETQYF. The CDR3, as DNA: TGTGCCAGCAGTTACGAGATAGCGGGGTACCAAGAGACCCAGTACTTC.

The DNA of the CDR3 is TGTGCCAGCACCCCCGCGGGATCGGATCAGCCCCAGCATTTT. Translated: CASTPAGSDQPQHF. The chain uses TRBV28 and TRBJ1-5; D gene unclear. The V and J ends lost 7 bases and 5 bases respectively, with 15 bases between them. Germline loops: CDR1 MDHEN, CDR2 SYDVKM. The CDR3 totals 14 residues.

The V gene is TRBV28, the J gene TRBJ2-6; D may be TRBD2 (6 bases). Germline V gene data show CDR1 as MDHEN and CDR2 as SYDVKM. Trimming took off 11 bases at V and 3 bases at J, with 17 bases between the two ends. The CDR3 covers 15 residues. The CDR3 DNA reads TGTGCCTGTCGGGGTTCGGAGGGTGGGGCCAACGTCCTGACTTTC. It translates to CACRGSEGGANVLTF.

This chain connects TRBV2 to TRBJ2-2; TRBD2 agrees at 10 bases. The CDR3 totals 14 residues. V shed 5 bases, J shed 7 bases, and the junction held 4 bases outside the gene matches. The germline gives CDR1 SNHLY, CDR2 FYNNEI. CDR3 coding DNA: TGTGCCAGCAGTCTAGCGGGAGAGAGCGGGGAGCTGTTTTTT. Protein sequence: CASSLAGESGELFF.